This TCR beta chain was sequenced for a study of T cells in tuberculosis. Sorting used thawed, overnight-rested PBMC stained with anti-CD3, a viability dye and GMM-loaded CD1B tetramer. CD1B tetramers were loaded with Rhodococcus equi-derived C32 glucose monomycolate. Libraries were prepared by immunoSEQ multiplex PCR; TCRdb keeps only in-frame clonotypes and omits some of them. Among 88,000 or so clones listed, just over 90% were seen once. The length of the CDR3 is 16 residues. Trimming shortened V by 4 bases and J by 7 bases, and 20 bases separated the two germline ends. Germline V gives CDR1 KGHSH, CDR2 LQKENI.

The chain has TRBV18 and TRBJ2-1; maybe TRBD2 (7 bases). Sequencing input: CD1b-GMM tetramer-negative cells sorted from PBMCs. This TCR was sampled from an adult woman with latent tuberculosis. CDR3 sequence (DNA): TGTGCCAGCTCACACGGAGGGGGGGGACCCGGGAATGAGCAGTTCTTC. Its translation is CASSHGGGGPGNEQFF.